This is a list of T cell receptor beta chains from one sample in a study of CD4 T cells in relation to SARS-CoV-2 and coronaviruses. TCRdb keeps only in-frame clones here, not all; method: immunoSEQ multiplex PCR. The table shows 9,500 to 15,000 clones, with around four fifths occurring only once. What these receptors recognize is not known. What was sequenced was CD4+ T cells from PBMCs, cultured in vitro. The receptors stem from a human donor in good health. Both conserved end residues are part of each CDR3.

V gene	J gene	CDR3 protein
TRBV5-1	TRBJ2-7	CASSLRFSGRADDEQYF
TRBV2	TRBJ2-1	CASSEVKAGAYNEQFF
TRBV12-3/TRBV12-4	TRBJ2-2	CASRSSYTGELFF
TRBV5-1	TRBJ2-7	CASSLASSGGNEQYF
TRBV29-1	TRBJ2-2	CSVAGILAGGQIGELFF
TRBV2	TRBJ2-7	CASSPQVASYEQYF
TRBV9	TRBJ2-1	CASSVVSGSGRSYNEQFF
TRBV12-3/TRBV12-4	TRBJ1-5	CASSPMDQPQHF
TRBV28	TRBJ1-2	CASSLGNYGYTF
TRBV11-2	TRBJ2-5	CASSSLQGKLGTQYF
TRBV5-5	TRBJ2-5	CASSWDPPTSGGTQYF
TRBV19	TRBJ2-5	CASSMGTGGFAQYF
TRBV2	TRBJ1-2	CASRGTGVYGYTF
TRBV5-1	TRBJ2-5	CASTPLGGFQETQYF
TRBV18	TRBJ1-2	CASSPGEGSNYGYTF
TRBV9	TRBJ2-3	CASSVAPSGRLRTDTQYF
TRBV10-2	TRBJ2-7	CASTSRAYEQYF
TRBV7-2	TRBJ2-7	CASSPGGGRSLEQYF
TRBV2	TRBJ1-4	CASRDRGLVEKLFF
TRBV9	TRBJ2-2	CASSVAAFNTGELFF
TRBV19	TRBJ2-5	CASSPPGTQETQYF
TRBV19	TRBJ1-4	CASSQQEGEKLFF
TRBV30	TRBJ1-4	CAWGYREFEKLFF
TRBV6-2/TRBV6-3	TRBJ1-5	CASSYSGVGNQPQHF
TRBV3-1/TRBV3-2	TRBJ1-2	CASSLQGTPFTF
TRBV7-2	TRBJ1-3	CASSPGALSGNTIYF
TRBV2	TRBJ2-7	CASKYRGLYEQYF
TRBV3-1/TRBV3-2	TRBJ1-2	CASSHTEIGYTF
TRBV2	TRBJ2-5	CASSSLPGETQYF
TRBV19	TRBJ1-5	CASSRQSSNQPQHF
TRBV29-1	TRBJ1-5	CSVGGAANQPQHF
TRBV29-1	TRBJ2-2	CSVGRTGELFF
TRBV19	TRBJ2-2	CASSWGQGNTGELFF
TRBV2	TRBJ2-1	CASSETEREQFF
TRBV18	TRBJ1-1	CASSWNTLLPEAFF
TRBV11-1	TRBJ1-5	CASSLGPGSNQPQHF
TRBV4-2	TRBJ2-3	CASSLSVGREWKDTQYF
TRBV19	TRBJ2-1	CASSRVEGPYNEQFF
TRBV12-3/TRBV12-4	TRBJ1-2	CASSLVDGYTF
TRBV9	TRBJ1-3	CASSRRQGGDGNTIYF
TRBV27	TRBJ2-7	CASRKGGWGFSYEQYF
TRBV7-2	TRBJ1-1	CASSLDGRRRPVTEAFF
TRBV7-9	TRBJ2-2	CASSPQGAGELFF
TRBV5-1	TRBJ1-6	CASSRDRGWNSPLHF